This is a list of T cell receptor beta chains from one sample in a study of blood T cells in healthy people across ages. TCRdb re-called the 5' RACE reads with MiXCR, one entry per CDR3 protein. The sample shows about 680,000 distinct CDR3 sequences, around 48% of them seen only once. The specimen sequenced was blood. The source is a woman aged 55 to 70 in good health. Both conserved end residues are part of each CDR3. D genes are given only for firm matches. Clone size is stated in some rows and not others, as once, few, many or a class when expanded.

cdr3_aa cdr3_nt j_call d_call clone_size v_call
CASSFFSGRIGRDTQYF TGTGCCAGCAGTTTCTTTAGCGGGAGAATCGGGAGAGATACGCAGTATTTT TRBJ2-3 TRBD2 few TRBV28
CAARAGAADTQYF TGTGCAGCCAGAGCGGGAGCGGCAGATACGCAGTATTTT TRBJ2-3 TRBD2 NA TRBV6-2/TRBV6-3
CAWRTTSSNIQYF TGTGCCTGGAGGACGACTAGCAGTAACATTCAGTACTTC TRBJ2-4 TRBD2 NA TRBV30
CASSEPGVYEQYF TGTGCCAGCAGTGAACCAGGGGTCTACGAGCAGTACTTC TRBJ2-7 NA NA TRBV6-2/TRBV6-3
CASSQREGNEQFF TGTGCCAGCAGCCAGAGGGAAGGTAATGAGCAGTTCTTC TRBJ2-1 NA NA TRBV3-1
CASSPGLAETYNEQFF TGCGCCAGCAGCCCTGGACTAGCGGAAACCTACAATGAGCAGTTCTTC TRBJ2-1 TRBD2 few TRBV5-1
CSVDPGGGQPQHF TGCAGCGTTGACCCCGGGGGAGGTCAGCCCCAGCATTTT TRBJ1-5 NA NA TRBV29-1
CSARDLPAGVWTQYF TGCAGTGCTAGAGACCTCCCGGCGGGAGTGTGGACCCAGTACTTC TRBJ2-5 TRBD2 NA TRBV20-1
CATSRPRTSGNTGELFF TGTGCCACCAGCAGACCCCGGACTAGCGGGAACACCGGGGAGCTGTTTTTT TRBJ2-2 TRBD2 NA TRBV15
CASSHQGHQETQYF TGTGCCAGCAGCCACCAGGGACATCAAGAGACCCAGTACTTC TRBJ2-5 NA NA TRBV11-2
CASRYRDRGHIRTDTQYF TGTGCCAGCAGGTACCGGGACAGGGGGCACATACGCACAGATACGCAGTATTTT TRBJ2-3 TRBD1 NA TRBV12-3/TRBV12-4
CASSLEAGGFYEQYF TGTGCCAGCAGCTTGGAGGCAGGGGGCTTCTACGAGCAGTACTTC TRBJ2-7 TRBD1 few TRBV5-5
CASSLGPPGGSQETQYF TGCGCCAGCAGCTTGGGGCCCCCCGGAGGGAGTCAAGAGACCCAGTACTTC TRBJ2-5 NA NA TRBV5-1
CASSKMDNEQFF TGTGCCAGCAGTAAAATGGACAATGAGCAGTTCTTC TRBJ2-1 NA once TRBV2
CSVSEITDTQYF TGCAGCGTCTCGGAAATCACAGATACGCAGTATTTT TRBJ2-3 NA many TRBV29-1
CASRRGQGASYTF TGTGCCAGCAGAAGGGGACAGGGCGCTTCGTACACCTTC TRBJ1-2 TRBD1 NA TRBV11-2
CASSAEGRKAQFF TGTGCCAGCAGCGCGGAGGGCCGTAAAGCGCAGTTCTTC TRBJ2-1 NA NA TRBV9
CATSDSPGTGNTEAFF TGTGCCACCAGTGATTCACCCGGGACGGGGAACACTGAAGCTTTCTTT TRBJ1-1 NA NA TRBV24-1
CASSLRTDTQYF TGTGCCAGCAGCTTGAGGACAGATACGCAGTATTTT TRBJ2-3 NA many TRBV5-4
CSARAPDFIEAFF TGCAGTGCTAGAGCCCCCGATTTTATTGAAGCTTTCTTT TRBJ1-1 NA NA TRBV20-1
CSASGRTWLYNEQFF TGCAGTGCTAGCGGGAGGACCTGGTTATACAATGAGCAGTTCTTC TRBJ2-1 TRBD2 few TRBV20-1
CAGSSGTGQYEQYF TGTGCCGGCAGCTCCGGGACAGGGCAGTACGAGCAGTACTTC TRBJ2-7 TRBD1 NA TRBV7-2
CASSFGGYYEQYF TGTGCCAGCAGTTTCGGGGGATACTACGAGCAGTACTTC TRBJ2-7 NA few TRBV27
CASSRQTNGRLNEQFF TGTGCCAGCAGCCGCCAGACTAACGGGAGGCTTAATGAGCAGTTCTTC TRBJ2-1 TRBD2 NA TRBV3-1
CASTYRPIDEQFF TGTGCCAGCACCTATCGGCCCATCGATGAGCAGTTCTTC TRBJ2-1 NA NA TRBV12-3/TRBV12-4
CASSVARVAGDTQYF TGTGCCAGCAGCGTAGCTAGAGTAGCGGGAGATACGCAGTATTTT TRBJ2-3 TRBD2 few TRBV9
CSARFGRGSDTQYF TGCAGTGCTAGGTTCGGGAGAGGGTCAGATACGCAGTATTTT TRBJ2-3 NA NA TRBV20-1
CSARAGTDRYNSPLHF TGCAGTGCTAGAGCGGGGACGGACCGATATAATTCACCCCTCCACTTT TRBJ1-6 NA NA TRBV20-1
CSAREAATNTEAFF TGCAGTGCTAGAGAAGCAGCTACGAACACTGAAGCTTTCTTT TRBJ1-1 NA NA TRBV20-1
CSVDRGRNTGELFF TGCAGCGTCGACAGGGGGAGGAACACCGGGGAGCTGTTTTTT TRBJ2-2 TRBD1 NA TRBV29-1
CASSRRQNSEAFF TGTGCCAGCAGCAGACGGCAGAACAGTGAAGCTTTCTTT TRBJ1-1 NA NA TRBV12-3/TRBV12-4
CASSQQPSTDTQYF TGCGCCAGCAGCCAGCAACCGAGCACAGATACGCAGTATTTT TRBJ2-3 NA NA TRBV4-3
CASSRDFTNIQYF TGTGCCAGCAGCCGGGACTTCACAAACATTCAGTACTTC TRBJ2-4 NA NA TRBV5-4
CASSRDFTGEGITGELFF TGCGCCAGCAGCCGTGACTTTACAGGGGAGGGAATCACCGGGGAGCTGTTTTTT TRBJ2-2 NA NA TRBV4-3
CASSWTSGSVDEQFF TGCGCCAGCAGCTGGACTAGCGGGAGTGTAGATGAGCAGTTCTTC TRBJ2-1 TRBD2 NA TRBV5-1
CASSPWTGWGDNSPLHF TGTGCCAGCAGCCCCTGGACAGGTTGGGGGGATAATTCACCCCTCCACTTT TRBJ1-6 TRBD1 few TRBV14
CASSGQGARLNTQYF TGTGCCAGCAGTGGACAGGGGGCGCGTTTAAATACGCAGTATTTT TRBJ2-3 TRBD1 NA TRBV2
CASSLTWDSEAFF TGTGCCAGCAGCCTGACCTGGGACAGTGAAGCTTTCTTT TRBJ1-1 TRBD1 NA TRBV7-9
CSARDPTPPWGEQYF TGCAGTGCTAGAGACCCCACTCCCCCGTGGGGAGAGCAGTACTTC TRBJ2-5 NA few TRBV20-1
CAISGRAGSGRRQYEQFF TGTGCCATCAGTGGCCGGGCTGGTAGCGGGCGGCGGCAATATGAGCAGTTCTTC TRBJ2-1 TRBD2 NA TRBV10-3
CASSSPGTSSTDTQYF TGTGCCAGCAGTTCACCCGGGACTAGTAGCACAGATACGCAGTATTTT TRBJ2-3 TRBD2 NA TRBV28
CASSPGPPYEQYF TGCGCCAGCAGCCCCGGGCCCCCCTACGAGCAGTACTTC TRBJ2-7 NA NA TRBV7-2
CSVENPRGGFQTMSSYNEQFF TGCAGCGTTGAAAACCCCCGTGGAGGGTTCCAAACAATGAGCTCCTACAATGAGCAGTTCTTC TRBJ2-1 NA NA TRBV29-1
CSAREAYTEAFF TGCAGTGCGAGGGAGGCCTACACTGAAGCTTTCTTT TRBJ1-1 NA few TRBV20-1
CSVDWSSGYNEQFF TGCAGCGTTGACTGGTCTAGCGGGTACAATGAGCAGTTCTTC TRBJ2-1 TRBD2 many TRBV29-1
CSAGRTSAHQETQYF TGCAGTGCTGGGAGGACTAGCGCCCACCAAGAGACCCAGTACTTC TRBJ2-5 TRBD2 once TRBV20-1
CASSERGTKGYTF TGTGCCAGCAGTGAGAGGGGAACGAAGGGCTACACCTTC TRBJ1-2 NA NA TRBV27
CASSSTDTRYF TGTGCCAGCTCAAGCACAGATACGCGGTATTTT TRBJ2-3 NA NA TRBV28